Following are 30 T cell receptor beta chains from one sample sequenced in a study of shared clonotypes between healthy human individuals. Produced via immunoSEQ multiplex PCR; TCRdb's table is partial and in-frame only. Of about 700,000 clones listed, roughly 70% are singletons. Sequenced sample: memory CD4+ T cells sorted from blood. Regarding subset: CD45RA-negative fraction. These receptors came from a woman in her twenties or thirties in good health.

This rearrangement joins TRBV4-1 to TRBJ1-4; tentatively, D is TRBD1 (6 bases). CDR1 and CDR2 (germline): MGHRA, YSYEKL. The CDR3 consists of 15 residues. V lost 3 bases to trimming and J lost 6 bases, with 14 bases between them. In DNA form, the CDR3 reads TGCGCCAGCAGCCACGGAGACAGGAGAGATGAAAAACTGTTTTTT. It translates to CASSHGDRRDEKLFF.

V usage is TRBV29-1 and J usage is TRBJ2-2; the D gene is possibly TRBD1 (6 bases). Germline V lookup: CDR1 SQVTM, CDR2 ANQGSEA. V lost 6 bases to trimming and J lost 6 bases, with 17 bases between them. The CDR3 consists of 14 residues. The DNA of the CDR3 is TGCAGCGTGCCCAAAACTCCAGGGGCCGGGGAGCTGTTTTTT. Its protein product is CSVPKTPGAGELFF.

CDR3: CASSQPYGYTF. In nucleotides, the CDR3 is TGTGCCAGCAGTCAGCCTTATGGCTACACCTTC. This sequence joins TRBV28 and TRBJ1-2, with no clear D. Germline V gives CDR1 MDHEN, CDR2 SYDVKM. Between the trimmed V and J ends, which lost 5 bases and 5 bases, there was a span of 6 bases. The CDR3 is 11 amino acids.

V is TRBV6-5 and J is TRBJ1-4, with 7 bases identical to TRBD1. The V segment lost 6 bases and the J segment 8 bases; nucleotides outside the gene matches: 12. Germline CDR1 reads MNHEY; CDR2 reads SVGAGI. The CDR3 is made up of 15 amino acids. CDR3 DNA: TGTGCCAGCAGCCGCCAGGGGGGCGAGGGGGAAAAACTGTTTTTT. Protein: CASSRQGGEGEKLFF.

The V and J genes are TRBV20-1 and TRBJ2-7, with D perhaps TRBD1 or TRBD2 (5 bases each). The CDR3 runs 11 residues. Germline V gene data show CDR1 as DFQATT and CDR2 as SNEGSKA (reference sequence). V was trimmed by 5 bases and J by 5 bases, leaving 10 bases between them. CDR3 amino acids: CSAWGTHEQYF. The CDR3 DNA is TGCAGTGCTTGGGGGACCCACGAGCAGTACTTC.

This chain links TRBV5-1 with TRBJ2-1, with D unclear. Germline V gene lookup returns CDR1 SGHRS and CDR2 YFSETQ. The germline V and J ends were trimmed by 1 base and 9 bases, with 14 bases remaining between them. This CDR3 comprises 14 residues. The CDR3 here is CASSLFRGVSEQFF. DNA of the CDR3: TGCGCCAGCAGCTTGTTCCGCGGCGTTAGTGAGCAGTTCTTC.

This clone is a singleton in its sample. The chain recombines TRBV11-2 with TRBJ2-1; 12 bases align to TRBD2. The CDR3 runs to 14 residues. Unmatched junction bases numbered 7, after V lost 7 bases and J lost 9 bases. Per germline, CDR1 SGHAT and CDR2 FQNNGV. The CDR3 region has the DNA TGTGCCAGCACCACGACTAGCGGGAGATCTGAGCAGTTCTTC. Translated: CASTTTSGRSEQFF.

CDR3 in amino acids: CSVSHPEAEQFF. Here the CDR3 DNA reads TGCAGCGTCAGCCACCCGGAGGCCGAGCAGTTCTTC. The chain recombines TRBV29-1 with TRBJ2-1, with D possibly being TRBD2 (5 bases). This CDR3 is built from 12 residues. Germline loops: CDR1 SQVTM, CDR2 ANQGSEA. Deletions cut 6 bases from V and 10 bases from J, with 16 bases between.

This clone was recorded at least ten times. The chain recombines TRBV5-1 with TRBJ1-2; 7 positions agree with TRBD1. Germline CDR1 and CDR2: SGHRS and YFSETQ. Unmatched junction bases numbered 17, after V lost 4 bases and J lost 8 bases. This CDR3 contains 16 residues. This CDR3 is CASSPGQDSIGIGYTF. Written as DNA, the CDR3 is TGCGCCAGCAGCCCAGGACAGGACTCAATAGGGATCGGCTACACCTTC. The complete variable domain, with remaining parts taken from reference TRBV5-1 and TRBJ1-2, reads KAGVTQTPRYLIKTRGQQVTLSCSPISGHRSVSWYQQTPGQGLQFLFEYFSETQRNKGNFPGRFSGRQFSNSRSEMNVSTLELGDSALYLCASSPGQDSIGIGYTFGSGTRLTVV.

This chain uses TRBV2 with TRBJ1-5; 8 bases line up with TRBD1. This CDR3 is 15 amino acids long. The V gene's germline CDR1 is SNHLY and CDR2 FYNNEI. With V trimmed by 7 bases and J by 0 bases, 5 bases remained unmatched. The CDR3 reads CASKGTGSSNQPQHF. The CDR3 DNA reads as TGTGCCAGCAAAGGGACAGGATCTAGCAATCAGCCCCAGCATTTT.

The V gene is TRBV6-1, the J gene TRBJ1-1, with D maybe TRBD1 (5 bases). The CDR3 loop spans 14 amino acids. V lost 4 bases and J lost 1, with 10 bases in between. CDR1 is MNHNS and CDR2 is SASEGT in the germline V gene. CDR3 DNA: TGTGCCAGCAGTGCCCAGACAGAGAACACTGAAGCTTTCTTT. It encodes CASSAQTENTEAFF.

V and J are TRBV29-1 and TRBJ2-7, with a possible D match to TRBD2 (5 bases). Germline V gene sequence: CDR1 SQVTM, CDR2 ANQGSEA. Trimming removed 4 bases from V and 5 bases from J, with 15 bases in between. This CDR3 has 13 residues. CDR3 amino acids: CSVGGSGMNEQYF. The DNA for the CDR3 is TGCAGCGTTGGAGGGAGTGGTATGAACGAGCAGTACTTC.

In nucleotides, the CDR3 is TGTGCCAGCAGCTTATTAACGGGAAACTATGGCTACACCTTC. It specifies CASSLLTGNYGYTF. The chain employs TRBV7-2 and TRBJ1-2; D is uncertain. Between the trimmed V and J ends, which lost 2 bases and 2 bases, there was a span of 9 bases. The CDR3 length is 14 residues. CDR1 is SGHTA, CDR2 FQGNSA, per germline. The full variable domain, with the rest looked up from reference TRBV7-2 and TRBJ1-2, is GAGVSQSPSNKVTEKGKDVELRCDPISGHTALYWYRQSLGQGLEFLIYFQGNSAPDKSGLPSDRFSAERTGGSVSTLTIQRTQQEDSAVYLCASSLLTGNYGYTFGSGTRLTVV.

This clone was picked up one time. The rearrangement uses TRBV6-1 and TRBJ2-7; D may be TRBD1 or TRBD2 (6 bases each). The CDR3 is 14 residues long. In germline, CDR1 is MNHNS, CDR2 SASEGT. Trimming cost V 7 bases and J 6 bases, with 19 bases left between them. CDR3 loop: CASKEGVDSGEQYF. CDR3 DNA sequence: TGTGCCAGCAAGGAGGGGGTGGACTCCGGCGAGCAGTACTTC.

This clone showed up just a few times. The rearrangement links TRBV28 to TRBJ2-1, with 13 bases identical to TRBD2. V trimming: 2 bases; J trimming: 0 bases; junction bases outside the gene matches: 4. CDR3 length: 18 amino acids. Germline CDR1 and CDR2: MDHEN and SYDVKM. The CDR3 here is CASSLGTSGTSSYNEQFF. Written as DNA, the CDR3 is TGTGCCAGCAGTTTAGGGACTAGCGGGACGAGCTCCTACAATGAGCAGTTCTTC.

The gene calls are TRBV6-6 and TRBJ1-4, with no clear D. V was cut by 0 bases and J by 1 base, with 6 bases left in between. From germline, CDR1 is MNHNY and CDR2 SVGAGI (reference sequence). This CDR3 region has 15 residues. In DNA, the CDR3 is TGTGCCAGCAGTTACTCGCAGCGAACTAATGAAAAACTGTTTTTT. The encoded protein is CASSYSQRTNEKLFF.

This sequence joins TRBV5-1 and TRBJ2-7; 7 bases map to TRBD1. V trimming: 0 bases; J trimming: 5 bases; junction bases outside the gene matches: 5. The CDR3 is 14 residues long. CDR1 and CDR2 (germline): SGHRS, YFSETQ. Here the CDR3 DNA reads TGCGCCAGCAGCTTGGGCGACAGGGTCGACGAGCAGTACTTC. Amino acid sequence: CASSLGDRVDEQYF.

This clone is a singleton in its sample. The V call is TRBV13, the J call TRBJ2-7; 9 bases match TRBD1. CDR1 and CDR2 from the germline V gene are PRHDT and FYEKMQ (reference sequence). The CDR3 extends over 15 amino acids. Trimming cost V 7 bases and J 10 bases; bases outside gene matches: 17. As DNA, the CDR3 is TGTGCCAGCAAAGGTTCGGGAACAGGGGGCGCAGAACAGTACTTC. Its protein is CASKGSGTGGAEQYF.

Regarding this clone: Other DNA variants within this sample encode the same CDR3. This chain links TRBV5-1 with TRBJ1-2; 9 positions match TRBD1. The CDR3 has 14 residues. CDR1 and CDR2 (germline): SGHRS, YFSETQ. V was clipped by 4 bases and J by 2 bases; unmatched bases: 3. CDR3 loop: CASSPGQGNYGYTF. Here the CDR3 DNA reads TGCGCCAGCAGCCCGGGACAGGGAAACTATGGCTACACCTTC.

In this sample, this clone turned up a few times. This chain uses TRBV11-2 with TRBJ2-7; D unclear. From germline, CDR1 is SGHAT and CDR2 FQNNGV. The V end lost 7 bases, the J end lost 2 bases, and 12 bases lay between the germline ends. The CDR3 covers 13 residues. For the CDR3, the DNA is TGTGCCAGCAACCCTTCTCAGACCTACGAGCAGTACTTC. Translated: CASNPSQTYEQYF.

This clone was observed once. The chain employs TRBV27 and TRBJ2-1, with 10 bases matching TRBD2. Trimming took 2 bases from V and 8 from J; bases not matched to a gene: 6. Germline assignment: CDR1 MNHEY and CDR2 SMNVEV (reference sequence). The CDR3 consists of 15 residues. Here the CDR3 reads CASSLASGSFHEQFF. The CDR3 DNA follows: TGTGCCAGCAGTTTAGCTAGCGGGAGCTTCCATGAGCAGTTCTTC.

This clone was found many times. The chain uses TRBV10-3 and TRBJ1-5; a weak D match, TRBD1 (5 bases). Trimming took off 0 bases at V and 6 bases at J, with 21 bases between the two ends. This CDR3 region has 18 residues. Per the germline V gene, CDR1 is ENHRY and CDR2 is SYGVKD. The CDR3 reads CAISESTWATGRAQPQHF. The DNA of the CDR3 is TGTGCCATCAGTGAGTCGACGTGGGCAACAGGTCGAGCTCAGCCCCAGCATTTT.

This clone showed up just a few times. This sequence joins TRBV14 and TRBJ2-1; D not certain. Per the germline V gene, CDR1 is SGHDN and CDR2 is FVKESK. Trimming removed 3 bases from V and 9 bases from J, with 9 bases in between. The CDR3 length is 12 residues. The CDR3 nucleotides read TGTGCCAGCAGCCATAGCCTCAGTGAGCAGTTCTTC. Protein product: CASSHSLSEQFF.

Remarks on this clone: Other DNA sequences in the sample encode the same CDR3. The CDR3 loop is CASSFRSYEQYF. The CDR3 nucleotides read TGTGCCAGCAGTTTCCGAAGCTACGAGCAGTACTTC. The chain recombines TRBV28 with TRBJ2-7; no definite D call. V shed 3 bases and J shed 3 bases, with 6 bases lying between them. The CDR3 is made up of 12 amino acids. Germline assignment: CDR1 MDHEN and CDR2 SYDVKM.

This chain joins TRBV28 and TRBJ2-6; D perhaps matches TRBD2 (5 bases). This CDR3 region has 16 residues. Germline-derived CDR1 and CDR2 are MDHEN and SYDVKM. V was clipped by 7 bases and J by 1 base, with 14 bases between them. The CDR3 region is CASKRRVSSGANVLTF. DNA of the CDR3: TGTGCCAGCAAGAGGCGGGTGTCGTCTGGGGCCAACGTCCTGACTTTC. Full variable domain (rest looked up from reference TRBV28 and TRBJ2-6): DVKVTQSSRYLVKRTGEKVFLECVQDMDHENMFWYRQDPGLGLRLIYFSYDVKMKEKGDIPEGYSVSREKKERFSLILESASTNQTSMYLCASKRRVSSGANVLTFGAGSRLTVL.

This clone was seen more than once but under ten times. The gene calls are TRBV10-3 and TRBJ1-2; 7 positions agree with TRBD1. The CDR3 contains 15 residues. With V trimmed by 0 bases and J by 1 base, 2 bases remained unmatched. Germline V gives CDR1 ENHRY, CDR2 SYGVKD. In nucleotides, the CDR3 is TGTGCCATCAGTGAGTCGGGGACAGTTAACTATGGCTACACCTTC. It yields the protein CAISESGTVNYGYTF.

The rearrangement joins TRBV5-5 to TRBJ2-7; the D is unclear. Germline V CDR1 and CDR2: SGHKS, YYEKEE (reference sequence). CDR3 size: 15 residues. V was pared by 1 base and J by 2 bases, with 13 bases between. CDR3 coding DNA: TGTGCCAGCAGCTTGTGGGGAACCGGCGCCTACGAGCAGTACTTC. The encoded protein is CASSLWGTGAYEQYF.

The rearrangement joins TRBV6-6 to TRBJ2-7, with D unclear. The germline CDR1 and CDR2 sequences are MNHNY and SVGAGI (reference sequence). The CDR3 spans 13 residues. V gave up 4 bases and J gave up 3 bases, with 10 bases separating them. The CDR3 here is CASSSLSYYEQYF. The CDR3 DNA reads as TGTGCCAGCAGTTCCCTCTCCTACTACGAGCAGTACTTC.

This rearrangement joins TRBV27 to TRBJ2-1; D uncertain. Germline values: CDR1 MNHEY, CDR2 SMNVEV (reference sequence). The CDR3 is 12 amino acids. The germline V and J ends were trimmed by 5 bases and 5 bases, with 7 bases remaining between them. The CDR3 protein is CASSKLHNEQFF. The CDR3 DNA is TGTGCCAGCAGTAAACTACACAATGAGCAGTTCTTC.

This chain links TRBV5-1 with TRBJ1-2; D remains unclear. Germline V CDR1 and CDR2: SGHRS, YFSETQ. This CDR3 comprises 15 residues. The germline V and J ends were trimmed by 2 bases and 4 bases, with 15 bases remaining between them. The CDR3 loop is CASSLSGGVGYGYTF. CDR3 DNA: TGCGCCAGCAGCTTATCAGGCGGCGTCGGCTATGGCTACACCTTC.